The 23 T cell receptor beta chains reported below all come from one sample, sequenced in a study of blood T cell repertoires in COVID-19 (TCRdb year 2020). Library prep was done by the immunoSEQ multiplex PCR assay. The table comes from immuneACCESS by way of TCRdb, which keeps in-frame sequences with V and J called. Part of the clones is missing from these tables; in studies checked, under half for an unresolved V gene and the rest for unknown reasons. Recorded for this sample are about 130,000 clones; about 88% of them occurred a single time. The top ten clonotypes cover 0.95% to 1.5% of the sample. Sequenced input: peripheral blood. These TCRs come from a woman older than 75 with acute or convalescent COVID-19.

The chain joins TRBV6-5 to TRBJ1-1; D is undetermined. V was trimmed by 5 bases and J by 5 bases, leaving 12 bases between them. The CDR3 extends over 13 amino acids. The germline V gene encodes CDR1 MNHEY and CDR2 SVGAGI. CDR3 residues: CASSPPGRTEAFF. Written as DNA, the CDR3 is TGTGCCAGCAGTCCCCCGGGGAGGACTGAAGCTTTCTTT.

V usage is TRBV5-1 and J usage is TRBJ1-2, with 9 bases identical to TRBD1. The germline CDR1 and CDR2 sequences are SGHRS and YFSETQ. The CDR3 is 14 amino acids. Trimming cost V 4 bases and J 2 bases; bases outside gene matches: 3. The CDR3 spells CASSADRGNYGYTF. The CDR3 DNA reads as TGCGCCAGCAGCGCGGACAGGGGCAACTATGGCTACACCTTC.

The rearrangement joins TRBV19 to TRBJ1-5; 7 bases align to TRBD1. V was clipped by 3 bases and J by 6 bases; unmatched bases: 11. The CDR3 length is 16 residues. Per germline, CDR1 LNHDA and CDR2 SQIVND (reference sequence). The CDR3, as DNA: TGTGCCAGTAGTATCAGGGGGTTGACCCCCGGTCAGCCCCAGCATTTT. Translating it yields CASSIRGLTPGQPQHF.

The chain employs TRBV4-2 and TRBJ2-7, with D possibly being TRBD1 (5 bases). Germline CDR1 reads LGHNA; CDR2 reads YNFKEQ. This CDR3 has 15 amino acids. Trimming took 1 base from V and 0 from J, leaving 10 bases between them. Written as DNA, the CDR3 is TGTGCCAGCAGCCAAGGGGGCCAGGACTCCTACGAGCAGTACTTC. Its translation is CASSQGGQDSYEQYF.

The V and J genes are TRBV5-1 and TRBJ2-3; 8 bases align to TRBD1. The CDR3 totals 14 residues. The germline V gene encodes CDR1 SGHRS and CDR2 YFSETQ. Unmatched junction bases numbered 10, after V lost 4 bases and J lost 9 bases. As DNA, the CDR3 is TGCGCCAGCAGCCCCGGGACAGGCTCGGGGACGCAGTATTTT. Protein sequence: CASSPGTGSGTQYF.

This clone appeared once. This rearrangement joins TRBV5-4 to TRBJ2-2; TRBD2 agrees at 14 bases. The CDR3 loop spans 16 amino acids. CDR1 and CDR2 (germline): SGHNT, YYREEE (reference sequence). V was clipped by 4 bases and J by 6 bases; unmatched bases: 5. CDR3 nucleotides: TGTGCCAGCAGCACGGGACTAGCGGGAGCTGCCGGGGAGCTGTTTTTT. Its protein is CASSTGLAGAAGELFF.

The chain combines TRBV12-5 with TRBJ2-7; 7 positions match TRBD2. V trimming: 0 bases; J trimming: 1 base; junction bases outside the gene matches: 6. Per germline, CDR1 LGHNT and CDR2 FRNRAP. The CDR3 is 16 residues long. Here the CDR3 reads CASGLVAGLRSYEQYF. The CDR3 coding sequence is TGTGCTAGTGGTTTGGTAGCGGGGTTAAGGTCCTACGAGCAGTACTTC.

The chain carries TRBV19 and TRBJ2-7, with 7 bases lining up with TRBD1. Losses at the gene ends were 4 bases for V and 1 base for J; bases not matched to a gene: 4. Germline V gives CDR1 LNHDA, CDR2 SQIVND (reference sequence). The length of the CDR3 is 14 residues. The CDR3 DNA reads TGTGCCAGTAGTACGACAGGGAATTCCTACGAGCAGTACTTC. Translating it yields CASSTTGNSYEQYF. Full variable domain (missing parts from reference TRBV19 and TRBJ2-7): DGGITQSPKYLFRKEGQNVTLSCEQNLNHDAMYWYRQDPGQGLRLIYYSQIVNDFQKGDIAEGYSVSREKKESFPLTVTSAQKNPTAFYLCASSTTGNSYEQYFGPGTRLTVT.

The rearrangement joins TRBV28 to TRBJ1-4, with no clear D. CDR3 size: 15 residues. Germline CDR1 reads MDHEN; CDR2 reads SYDVKM. Trimming cost V 6 bases and J 6 bases, with 17 bases left between them. CDR3 in amino acids: CASRPGEGRHEKLFF. Written as DNA, the CDR3 is TGTGCCAGCAGACCCGGTGAGGGTCGGCATGAAAAACTGTTTTTT. The full variable domain, its missing parts supplied by reference TRBV28 and TRBJ1-4, is DVKVTQSSRYLVKRTGEKVFLECVQDMDHENMFWYRQDPGLGLRLIYFSYDVKMKEKGDIPEGYSVSREKKERFSLILESASTNQTSMYLCASRPGEGRHEKLFFGSGTQLSVL.

The chain employs TRBV6-5 and TRBJ1-1; D remains ambiguous. Germline V lookup: CDR1 MNHEY, CDR2 SVGAGI. The V and J ends lost 4 bases and 1 base respectively, with 7 bases between them. The CDR3 length is 13 residues. For the CDR3, the DNA is TGTGCCAGCAGTTTGCAAGCGAACACTGAAGCTTTCTTT. This sequence encodes CASSLQANTEAFF.

The chain employs TRBV25-1 and TRBJ1-5; D is perhaps TRBD1 (5 bases). Germline CDR1 reads MGHDK; CDR2 reads SYGVNS. The CDR3 loop spans 13 amino acids. V was cut by 2 bases and J by 6 bases, with 8 bases left in between. In DNA form, the CDR3 reads TGTGCCAGCAGTGAAACAGGTGGTCAGCCCCAGCATTTT. Translating it yields CASSETGGQPQHF.

This rearrangement joins TRBV6-5 to TRBJ1-1; no definite D call. CDR1 and CDR2 from the germline V gene are MNHEY and SVGAGI. The length of the CDR3 is 14 residues. The V and J ends lost 0 bases and 10 bases respectively, with 15 bases between them. CDR3 residues: CASSYSRGRLGAFF. In nucleotides, the CDR3 is TGTGCCAGCAGTTACTCGAGAGGGCGGCTTGGAGCTTTCTTT.

This chain uses TRBV6-6 with TRBJ1-6; 11 positions agree with TRBD1. Germline loops: CDR1 MNHNY, CDR2 SVGAGI (reference sequence). The CDR3 has 16 amino acids. Trimming cost V 6 bases and J 6 bases; bases outside gene matches: 7. This CDR3 reads CASRPPGQGANSPLHF. The CDR3 region has the DNA TGTGCCAGCAGACCCCCAGGACAGGGGGCTAATTCACCCCTCCACTTT.

The chain carries TRBV29-1 and TRBJ2-3, with D possibly matching TRBD2 (6 bases). Germline CDR1 reads SQVTM; CDR2 reads ANQGSEA. Trimming took 2 bases from V and 3 from J, leaving 12 bases between them. This CDR3 spans 14 amino acids. The CDR3 spells CSVESGGRTDTQYF. DNA for the CDR3: TGCAGCGTTGAATCTGGGGGGAGGACAGATACGCAGTATTTT.

This clone was observed a handful of times. The chain links TRBV6-5 to TRBJ1-3; 7 bases are a match to TRBD1. This CDR3 comprises 14 residues. Germline-derived CDR1 and CDR2 are MNHEY and SVGAGI. Germline trimming cut 10 bases from V and 0 bases from J; bases unmatched to any gene: 6. The CDR3 reads CATESGGSGNTIYF. The CDR3 DNA follows: TGTGCCACGGAGTCAGGGGGCTCTGGAAACACCATATATTTT.

The CDR3 loop reads CASRGLSGANVLTF. CDR3 DNA sequence: TGTGCCAGTAGGGGACTCTCTGGGGCCAACGTCCTGACTTTC. The chain is built from TRBV6-5 and TRBJ2-6, with D perhaps matching TRBD2 (6 bases). Germline CDR1 MNHEY, CDR2 SVGAGI. Trimming removed 9 bases from V and 0 bases from J, with 9 bases in between. The CDR3 covers 14 residues.

This chain links TRBV10-3 with TRBJ1-1; D possibly corresponds to TRBD1 (6 bases). The CDR3 spans 14 residues. The V end lost 7 bases, the J end lost 4 bases, and 16 bases lay between the germline ends. CDR1 ENHRY and CDR2 SYGVKD come from the germline V gene. The CDR3 protein is CAITRGGGRTEAFF. DNA for the CDR3: TGTGCCATCACCCGAGGGGGGGGGCGCACTGAAGCTTTCTTT.

This clone was detected once. V usage is TRBV19 and J usage is TRBJ2-1, with TRBD1 matching 9 bases. The CDR3 is 15 amino acids. V gave up 4 bases and J gave up 2 bases; unmatched junction bases: 3. Germline V gene data show CDR1 as LNHDA and CDR2 as SQIVND (reference sequence). The CDR3 coding sequence is TGTGCCAGTAGTAAGGGACAGGGAGCCTACAATGAGCAGTTCTTC. Its translation is CASSKGQGAYNEQFF.

The rearrangement joins TRBV5-1 to TRBJ2-3, with TRBD2 matching 9 bases. The CDR3 contains 16 residues. The junction had 7 bases not matched to a gene; V was cut back by 3 bases and J by 2 bases. The germline CDR1 and CDR2 sequences are SGHRS and YFSETQ. CDR3 residues: CASSSQTSGPTDTQYF. Written as DNA, the CDR3 is TGCGCCAGCAGCTCCCAGACTAGCGGACCCACAGATACGCAGTATTTT. Together with reference TRBV5-1 and TRBJ2-3, the CDR3 gives the full variable domain: KAGVTQTPRYLIKTRGQQVTLSCSPISGHRSVSWYQQTPGQGLQFLFEYFSETQRNKGNFPGRFSGRQFSNSRSEMNVSTLELGDSALYLCASSSQTSGPTDTQYFGPGTRLTVL.

The table lists this clone with a count of one. The chain couples TRBV29-1 to TRBJ1-3; 9 bases are a match to TRBD1. Looked up from germline, CDR1 is SQVTM and CDR2 is ANQGSEA. This CDR3 region has 14 residues. Trimming removed 6 bases from V and 1 base from J; junction bases left unmatched: 4. The CDR3 sequence: CSVRQGVSGNTIYF. The CDR3 nucleotides are TGCAGCGTGCGACAGGGGGTATCTGGAAACACCATATATTTT. The full variable domain, completed using reference TRBV29-1 and TRBJ1-3, is SAVISQKPSRDICQRGTSLTIQCQVDSQVTMMFWYRQQPGQSLTLIATANQGSEATYESGFVIDKFPISRPNLTFSTLTVSNMSPEDSSIYLCSVRQGVSGNTIYFGEGSWLTVV.

This clone was counted a single time. The chain combines TRBV19 with TRBJ1-2; 8 nucleotides align to TRBD1. Germline CDR1 LNHDA, CDR2 SQIVND (reference sequence). The CDR3 extends over 13 amino acids. V dropped 7 bases and J dropped 6; count of bases not matched to a gene: 7. CDR3: CASKSQGADGYTF. The CDR3 DNA sequence: TGTGCCAGTAAATCGCAGGGGGCGGATGGCTACACCTTC.

This clone was counted between two and nine times. The chain links TRBV27 to TRBJ1-1, with unresolved D. The CDR3 runs to 11 residues. V was shortened by 6 bases and J by 1 base, with 3 bases between the two germline ends. Looked up from germline, CDR1 is MNHEY and CDR2 is SMNVEV (reference sequence). The CDR3 sequence: CASSGNTEAFF. DNA for the CDR3: TGTGCCAGCAGCGGGAACACTGAAGCTTTCTTT.

This chain links TRBV28 with TRBJ1-4, with 7 bases that match TRBD1. Trimming removed 3 bases from V and 3 bases from J; junction bases left unmatched: 4. The CDR3 contains 15 residues. The germline V gene has CDR1 MDHEN and CDR2 SYDVKM. Here the CDR3 reads CASSLAGGSNEKLFF. The CDR3 region has the DNA TGTGCCAGCAGTTTGGCAGGGGGGTCTAATGAAAAACTGTTTTTT.